One and the same sample provided the 10 T cell receptor beta chains below, sequenced in a study of identical twins. TCRdb processed the 5' RACE reads anew with MiXCR; each CDR3 protein has one entry. The sample contains fewer than 800,000 distinct CDR3 sequences, just over 7% of which appear only once. Separately, the same data were catalogued under a study of yellow fever vaccine responses in identical twins.

Sequenced sample: PBMCs. Every receptor here comes from a woman under 30 in good health.

This clonotype came up many times. The chain links TRBV20-1 to TRBJ2-1; 10 positions match TRBD2. The germline CDR1 and CDR2 sequences are DFQATT and SNEGSKA (reference sequence). V was pared by 0 bases and J by 1 base, with 3 bases of the junction left unmatched. This CDR3 is 16 amino acids long. The CDR3 DNA is TGCAGTGCTAGAGATCTAGCGGGAGTTTCCTACAATGAGCAGTTCTTC. As protein: CSARDLAGVSYNEQFF.

This clonotype showed up just a few times. The genes are TRBV6-1 and TRBJ2-1; the match to TRBD2 covers 12 bases. J was trimmed by 0 bases and V by 6 bases; bases with no gene match: 9. CDR3 length: 18 residues. Germline CDR1 and CDR2: MNHNS and SASEGT. The CDR3, as DNA: TGTGCCAGCAGGGCGGGGACTAGCGGGTGGAGCTCCTACAATGAGCAGTTCTTC. Translating it yields CASRAGTSGWSSYNEQFF.

This clonotype was picked up a small number of times. The chain joins TRBV6-1 to TRBJ1-5; 7 nucleotides agree with TRBD1. Germline CDR1 is MNHNS and CDR2 is SASEGT. The CDR3 consists of 16 residues. V was pared by 0 bases and J by 4 bases, with 6 bases of the junction left unmatched. CDR3 sequence (DNA): TGTGCCAGCAGTGAAGCCCACGGACAGGTGAATCAGCCCCAGCATTTT. It yields the protein CASSEAHGQVNQPQHF.

This clonotype was seen more than once but under ten times. The gene calls are TRBV3-1 and TRBJ2-3; the D gene is possibly TRBD1 (5 bases). Trimming removed 1 base from V and 8 bases from J, with 19 bases in between. Germline CDR1 and CDR2: LGHDT and YNNKEL (reference sequence). CDR3 length: 16 residues. In DNA, the CDR3 is TGTGCCAGCAGCCAAGTACAAGGGGTTACGGCCCCTACGCAGTATTTT. Protein sequence: CASSQVQGVTAPTQYF.

The sample holds a few counts of this clonotype. The V call is TRBV7-2, the J call TRBJ2-2; 8 bases map to TRBD1. Germline assignment: CDR1 SGHTA and CDR2 FQGNSA. The CDR3 runs 18 residues. V shed 0 bases, J shed 2 bases, and the junction held 8 bases outside the gene matches. The CDR3 nucleotides read TGTGCCAGCAGCTTAGCCTCCTGGGGGACAGGAAACACCGGGGAGCTGTTTTTT. This translates into CASSLASWGTGNTGELFF.

This clonotype was counted many times. The V call is TRBV6-5, the J call TRBJ2-5; possible D gene TRBD2, 5 bases. In germline, CDR1 is MNHEY, CDR2 SVGAGI. V lost 4 bases and J 7 bases, leaving 19 bases between the germline ends. CDR3 length: 15 amino acids. The CDR3 sequence is CASSSSSSFPGTQYF. CDR3 nucleotides: TGTGCCAGCAGTTCCTCTAGCTCATTCCCAGGGACCCAGTACTTC.

In this sample, this clonotype turned up a few times. Here the CDR3 reads CASSRQPGLGAYNEQFF. Here the CDR3 DNA reads TGTGCCAGCAGCAGGCAACCGGGACTGGGGGCCTACAATGAGCAGTTCTTC. This chain links TRBV12-3 or TRBV12-4 with TRBJ2-1; a possible D gene is TRBD2 (6 bases). The V gene lost 6 bases and the J gene lost 2 bases, with 20 bases spanning the gap. The CDR3 consists of 17 residues.

V usage is TRBV2 and J usage is TRBJ2-5; D not certain. Germline loops: CDR1 SNHLY, CDR2 FYNNEI. There are 16 residues in the CDR3. Trimming removed 7 bases at V and 1 base at J, with 19 bases between. CDR3 bases: TGTGCCAGCATTCTTCGGGCCGTGACCCTCCAAGAGACCCAGTACTTC. It translates to CASILRAVTLQETQYF.

The V and J genes are TRBV4-1 and TRBJ2-3; TRBD2 aligns across 9 bases. From germline, CDR1 is MGHRA and CDR2 YSYEKL. The CDR3 sequence is 21 residues long. V lost 2 bases and J lost 3; bases outside the gene matches: 21. CDR3 sequence reads: CASSQSPLLTSGGRGTDTQYF. The CDR3 bases are TGCGCCAGCAGCCAATCACCTCTCCTGACTAGCGGTGGCCGGGGGACAGATACGCAGTATTTT.

This clonotype turned up a few times. This chain connects TRBV5-1 to TRBJ2-2; tentative D call: TRBD1 (6 bases). This CDR3 has 16 residues. V was trimmed by 4 bases and J by 2 bases, leaving 15 bases between them. Germline V lookup: CDR1 SGHRS, CDR2 YFSETQ. The CDR3 coding sequence is TGCGCCAGCAGCGTGGGACAATGGATCAACACCGGGGAGCTGTTTTTT. Encoded protein: CASSVGQWINTGELFF.